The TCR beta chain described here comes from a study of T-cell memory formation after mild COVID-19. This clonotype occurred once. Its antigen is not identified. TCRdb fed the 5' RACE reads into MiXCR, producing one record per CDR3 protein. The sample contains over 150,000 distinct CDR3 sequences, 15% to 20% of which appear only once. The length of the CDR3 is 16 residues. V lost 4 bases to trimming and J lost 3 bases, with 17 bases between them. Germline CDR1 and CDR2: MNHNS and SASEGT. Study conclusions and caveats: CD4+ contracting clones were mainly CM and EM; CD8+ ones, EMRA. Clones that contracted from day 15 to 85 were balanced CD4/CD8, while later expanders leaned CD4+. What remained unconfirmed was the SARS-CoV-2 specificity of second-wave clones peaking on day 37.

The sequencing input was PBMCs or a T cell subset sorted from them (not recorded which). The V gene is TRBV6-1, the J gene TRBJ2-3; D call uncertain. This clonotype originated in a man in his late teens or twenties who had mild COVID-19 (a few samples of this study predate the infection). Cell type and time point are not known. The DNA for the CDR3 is TGTGCCAGCAGTGGAGTATTAAGGAGTGGGACAGATACGCAGTATTTT. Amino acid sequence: CASSGVLRSGTDTQYF.